A single sample gave rise to the 25 T cell receptor beta chains below, sequenced in a study of T cell responses to AZD1222 COVID-19 vaccine. Sequencing used immunoSEQ multiplex PCR; TCRdb keeps in-frame clones, though not all of them. The repertoire consists of more than 60,000 clones, with around 86% occurring once and the leading ten covering roughly 18%. Material: peripheral blood, obtained 28 days after the second AZD1222 dose. Every receptor here comes from an adult who received the AZD1222 COVID-19 vaccine.

The rearrangement links TRBV29-1 to TRBJ1-1, with TRBD1 matching over 8 bases. After removal of 6 bases from V and 5 bases from J, the junction contained 11 bases not matched to a gene. The CDR3 extends over 14 amino acids. The germline V gene encodes CDR1 SQVTM and CDR2 ANQGSEA. The CDR3, as DNA: TGCAGCGTCTCGGGAGGGACAGGTAGGACTGAAGCTTTCTTT. Encoded protein: CSVSGGTGRTEAFF.

In DNA, the CDR3 is TGTGCCAGCAGTTTGATTACAGGGCACGGGGCCAACGTCCTGACTTTC. Residues: CASSLITGHGANVLTF. V and J are TRBV27 and TRBJ2-6; possible D gene TRBD1, 6 bases. The V end lost 3 bases, the J end lost 4 bases, and 13 bases lay between the germline ends. Germline CDR1 MNHEY, CDR2 SMNVEV (reference sequence). This CDR3 comprises 16 residues.

The chain joins TRBV6-5 to TRBJ1-4; no clear D gene. This CDR3 is 15 amino acids long. CDR1 and CDR2 (germline): MNHEY, SVGAGI. Trimming pared 5 bases from V and 5 bases from J, leaving 15 bases between. The CDR3 region is CASSRAGSPNEKLFF. CDR3 nucleotide sequence: TGTGCCAGCAGTCGGGCCGGGTCGCCCAATGAAAAACTGTTTTTT.

The chain carries TRBV2 and TRBJ2-3; 10 bases line up with TRBD1. Losses at the gene ends were 4 bases for V and 3 bases for J; bases not matched to a gene: 4. CDR3 size: 15 residues. Per the germline V gene, CDR1 is SNHLY and CDR2 is FYNNEI. The CDR3: CASSVRTGGTDTQYF. DNA for the CDR3: TGTGCCAGCAGTGTTCGGACAGGGGGGACAGATACGCAGTATTTT.

The chain couples TRBV7-9 to TRBJ1-1, with TRBD1 identical over 7 bases. Germline values: CDR1 SEHNR, CDR2 FQNEAQ (reference sequence). The CDR3 spans 15 residues. With V trimmed by 5 bases and J by 1 base, 7 bases remained unmatched. CDR3 bases: TGTGCCAGCAGCAAGGGGGCGCAGACGAACACTGAAGCTTTCTTT. Its protein product is CASSKGAQTNTEAFF.

V gene TRBV11-3 combines with J gene TRBJ2-7, with 8 bases fitting TRBD1. This CDR3 has 15 residues. CDR1 and CDR2 from the germline V gene are SGHNT and YENEEA. V lost 5 bases and J lost 5; bases outside the gene matches: 11. For the CDR3, the DNA is TGTGCCAGCAGCCCCGGCGCAGGGGGCGGCCACGAGCAGTACTTC. It specifies CASSPGAGGGHEQYF.

The genes are TRBV10-3 and TRBJ2-5, with D perhaps matching TRBD2 (5 bases). The V end lost 2 bases, the J end lost 2 bases, and 9 bases lay between the germline ends. Germline V lookup: CDR1 ENHRY, CDR2 SYGVKD. The CDR3 is made up of 14 amino acids. Here the CDR3 reads CAISEGLTQETQYF. The CDR3 DNA reads TGTGCCATCAGTGAGGGACTGACACAAGAGACCCAGTACTTC.

The CDR3 nucleotides are TGTGCCAGCAGTACAAAGGGGGCGAAGGAGGGCCTGACCTTC. Translation: CASSTKGAKEGLTF. This sequence joins TRBV6-5 and TRBJ1-2; 7 nucleotides match TRBD1. CDR3 length equals 14 residues. CDR1 is MNHEY and CDR2 is SVGAGI in the germline V gene. With 5 bases clipped from V and 14 bases from J, the junction kept 17 bases outside the gene matches.

The chain links TRBV5-4 to TRBJ2-7; possibly TRBD1 or TRBD2 for D (5 bases each). The CDR3 covers 11 residues. V shed 4 bases and J shed 4 bases, with 6 bases lying between them. Germline V gene sequence: CDR1 SGHNT, CDR2 YYREEE (reference sequence). The CDR3 nucleotides read TGTGCCAGCAGCGGGGGATACGAGCAGTACTTC. Amino acid sequence: CASSGGYEQYF. Full variable domain (outside the CDR3, taken from reference TRBV5-4 and TRBJ2-7): ETGVTQSPTHLIKTRGQQVTLRCSSQSGHNTVSWYQQALGQGPQFIFQYYREEENGRGNFPPRFSGLQFPNYSSELNVNALELDDSALYLCASSGGYEQYFGPGTRLTVT.

The rearrangement joins TRBV30 to TRBJ1-6; the D is unclear. CDR3 length: 13 amino acids. CDR1 is GTSNPN, CDR2 SVGIG, per germline (reference sequence). Trimming shortened V by 1 base and J by 4 bases, and 5 bases separated the two germline ends. The CDR3, as DNA: TGTGCCTGGAGTGAAGGGTATAATTCACCCCTCCACTTT. Its translation is CAWSEGYNSPLHF.

This clone has just one count. The genes are TRBV12-3 or TRBV12-4 and TRBJ1-4; 7 bases fit TRBD1. Unmatched junction bases numbered 5, after V lost 5 bases and J lost 8 bases. CDR3 length equals 13 residues. CDR3 DNA: TGTGCCAGCAGTCCGGGACAGCAGGAAAAACTGTTTTTT. Translating it yields CASSPGQQEKLFF.

The chain uses TRBV4-3 and TRBJ2-7; no firm D call. Germline lookup yields CDR1 LGHNA and CDR2 YSLEER. Trimming took off 1 base at V and 2 bases at J, with 9 bases between the two ends. This CDR3 is built from 14 residues. CDR3 sequence: CASSQVSRPYEQYF. The CDR3 DNA sequence: TGCGCCAGCAGCCAAGTGAGTCGGCCCTACGAGCAGTACTTC.

The V and J genes are TRBV7-3 and TRBJ1-2; no reliable D call. Looked up from germline, CDR1 is SGHTA and CDR2 is FQGTGA. CDR3 length: 13 residues. Trimming cost V 4 bases and J 8 bases, with 14 bases left between them. The DNA for the CDR3 is TGTGCCAGCAGCTCCGACGGAGGGAACGGCTACACCTTC. Translation: CASSSDGGNGYTF.

The chain recombines TRBV19 with TRBJ1-5; D is uncertain. The V gene's germline CDR1 is LNHDA and CDR2 SQIVND (reference sequence). The CDR3 is 14 residues long. The ends were cut back, 3 bases at V and 4 bases at J, with 10 bases in the middle. In DNA, the CDR3 is TGTGCCAGTAGTATCGGACTTTCGAATCAGCCCCAGCATTTT. Residues: CASSIGLSNQPQHF. Full variable domain (remainder filled in from reference TRBV19 and TRBJ1-5): DGGITQSPKYLFRKEGQNVTLSCEQNLNHDAMYWYRQDPGQGLRLIYYSQIVNDFQKGDIAEGYSVSREKKESFPLTVTSAQKNPTAFYLCASSIGLSNQPQHFGDGTRLSIL.

The chain links TRBV5-1 to TRBJ1-6, with 9 bases lining up with TRBD1. The CDR3 is 17 amino acids. The V and J ends lost 7 bases and 6 bases, in that order; junction bases with no gene match: 14. Germline-derived CDR1 and CDR2 are SGHRS and YFSETQ. Here the CDR3 DNA reads TGCGCCAGCCCAGGTACGGGACAGGGAAGCGGTAATTCACCCCTCCACTTT. Protein sequence: CASPGTGQGSGNSPLHF.

The gene calls are TRBV15 and TRBJ1-4, with TRBD1 matching 9 bases. The germline CDR1 and CDR2 sequences are LNHNV and YYDKDF (reference sequence). This CDR3 region has 16 residues. V gave up 5 bases and J gave up 8 bases; unmatched junction bases: 12. The CDR3 nucleotides are TGTGCCACCAGCGGGACAGGGCCTACGTTCTTGGAAAAACTGTTTTTT. It is translated as CATSGTGPTFLEKLFF.

This clone was found once. The chain couples TRBV7-8 to TRBJ1-3; D call uncertain. The CDR3 has 14 residues. The V end lost 6 bases, the J end lost 2 bases, and 11 bases lay between the germline ends. In germline, CDR1 is SGHVS, CDR2 FQNEAQ. The CDR3 nucleotides are TGTGCCAGCAGAGCCGCTTCTACTGGAAACACCATATATTTT. Translation gives CASRAASTGNTIYF.

In this sample, this clone turned up many times. J is TRBJ2-7 and V is TRBV4-1; no clear D gene. This CDR3 comprises 13 residues. The germline V gene encodes CDR1 MGHRA and CDR2 YSYEKL. V was pared by 2 bases and J by 5 bases, with 10 bases between. In nucleotides, the CDR3 is TGCGCCAGCAGCCAAACCAAAGAAGACGAGCAGTACTTC. It specifies CASSQTKEDEQYF.

This chain links TRBV6-2 or TRBV6-3 with TRBJ2-7; no definite D call. With 1 base removed from V and 1 base from J, the gap between germline ends came to 11 bases. The CDR3 is 15 residues long. In germline, CDR1 is MNHEY, CDR2 SVGEGT. The CDR3 protein is CASSYWTDYSYEQYF. For the CDR3, the DNA is TGTGCCAGCAGTTACTGGACGGATTATTCCTACGAGCAGTACTTC.

J is TRBJ2-7 and V is TRBV30; 13 positions match TRBD2. Trimming took 4 bases from V and 1 from J; bases not matched to a gene: 10. Per the germline V gene, CDR1 is GTSNPN and CDR2 is SVGIG (reference sequence). The CDR3 contains 17 residues. DNA of the CDR3: TGTGCCTGGAACCCTCTTCGGACTAGCGGGGGTTCCTACGAGCAGTACTTC. Protein product: CAWNPLRTSGGSYEQYF.

The chain joins TRBV2 to TRBJ2-5; TRBD2 matches 8 bases. V dropped 0 bases and J dropped 1; count of bases not matched to a gene: 10. Per the germline V gene, CDR1 is SNHLY and CDR2 is FYNNEI. CDR3 length: 18 amino acids. The CDR3 here is CASSEALPAGGFQETQYF. DNA of the CDR3: TGTGCCAGCAGTGAAGCGCTTCCGGCGGGGGGTTTCCAAGAGACCCAGTACTTC.

This chain links TRBV7-3 with TRBJ2-1; 12 bases fit TRBD2. The germline gives CDR1 SGHTA, CDR2 FQGTGA. J lost 4 bases, V lost 2 bases, and 0 bases had no gene match. This CDR3 is 15 amino acids long. The CDR3 here is CASSLGTSGYNEQFF. CDR3 in DNA: TGTGCCAGCAGCTTAGGGACTAGCGGGTACAATGAGCAGTTCTTC.

The V call is TRBV11-2, the J call TRBJ2-7; D is possibly TRBD1 or TRBD2 (6 bases each). Looked up from germline, CDR1 is SGHAT and CDR2 is FQNNGV. CDR3 length: 14 amino acids. The V end was cut by 8 bases, the J end by 0 bases, with 14 bases between. CDR3 region: CASGGTRSSYEQYF. The CDR3, as DNA: TGTGCCAGCGGCGGGACACGCAGCTCCTACGAGCAGTACTTC.

V gene TRBV7-9 combines with J gene TRBJ2-6, with TRBD1 matching 12 bases. CDR1 and CDR2 from the germline V gene are SEHNR and FQNEAQ (reference sequence). This CDR3 comprises 19 residues. Trimming took 5 bases from V and 0 from J; bases not matched to a gene: 8. The CDR3 DNA follows: TGTGCCAGCAGCCAATTTCCGGGACAGGGGGCCTCTGGGGCCAACGTCCTGACTTTC. Its translation is CASSQFPGQGASGANVLTF.

This sequence joins TRBV3-1 (or the pseudogene TRBV3-2) and TRBJ2-3; the D call may be TRBD1 or TRBD2 (5 bases each). There are 15 residues in the CDR3. Looked up from germline, CDR1 is LGHDT and CDR2 is YNNKEL (reference sequence). V was trimmed by 8 bases and J by 0 bases, leaving 15 bases between them. In DNA form, the CDR3 reads TGTGCCAGCGCCCGGACGGGGCCTAGCACAGATACGCAGTATTTT. Translating gives CASARTGPSTDTQYF.